This T cell receptor (beta chain) appears in the sequencing data of a study of cytomegalovirus exposure and HLA in healthy donors (dated by TCRdb to about 2017). Concerning the study at large: According to a later analysis, the 120 or so validation repertoires were produced on the same platform as the roughly 600 repertoires of the first cohort. The study aimed to test whether signatures of past pathogen exposure could be identified by cataloging public T cell receptors. In addition to the first cohort of approximately 650 subjects, a separate validation cohort of 120 different subjects was used. To predict cytomegalovirus infection status, the study combined high-throughput TCR immunosequencing, statistical association of individual TCRs with disease status, and machine learning. The investigation overall reported the following: In the study, 164 TCR beta chains were listed as associated with cytomegalovirus. The classifier was reported to diagnose cytomegalovirus status with high specificity and sensitivity in both the original and validation cohorts. Three of the identified cytomegalovirus-associated TCR beta chains were confirmed in vitro to be specific for cytomegalovirus antigens. The authors suggested that the approach could potentially be generalized to other disease states and immunological phenotypes. The validation cohort had no HLA typing available for a later analysis, so co-occurrence within that cohort was assessed over all 130 or so repertoires. A later analysis found that TCRs clustered in the first cohort also tended to co-occur in the 95 to 150 validation repertoires, with about 94% of cluster scores above 0. Most TCR sequences were seen in very few donors, while some public TCRs were found in many individuals.

Library preparation used the immunoSEQ multiplex PCR assay. Per the authors' processing: A statistical classification framework was built for diagnosing cytomegalovirus status from the catalog of TCR beta chain sequences. TCRdb limited this immuneACCESS table to in-frame rearrangements with V and J called. A share of clones is missing; checked studies link under half to unresolved V genes, and the rest is unexplained. The V and J calls and the clone size are those of that table, but D and trimming were determined from the DNA. The sample contains some 150,000 clones, about 94% of them found a single time. The top ten hold 1.5% to 2% of the sample. Separate from the roughly 630-subject first cohort, the validation cohort of roughly 130 subjects was the group to which the donors belonged. The CDR3, cysteine through phenylalanine, is 14 amino acids long. The CDR3 DNA has 42 bases and is translated from base 1. After removal of 3 bases from V and 5 bases from J, the junction retains 4 bases not matched to a gene. For CDR1 and CDR2, the germline V gene lists SGHVS and FQNEAQ.

With regard to this clone: Its antigen remains undetermined. Base quality data are lacking; no much larger clone is found one base away.

The clonotype was recovered from a man between 18 and 35 years old in good health and CMV-seropositive. This receptor chain uses TRBV7-8 and TRBJ2-7; a stretch of 10 junction bases matches TRBD1. The sample consisted of PBMCs. The base sequence is TGTGCCAGCAGCTTTTACGGGACAGGGGACGAGCAGTACTTC. Translated, this is CASSFYGTGDEQYF.